This paragraph covers one T cell receptor (beta chain) sequence. This clonotype came up a few times. Its binding antigen is unknown. Nothing much larger sits one base from this clone, and base qualities are not available. Its CDR3 holds 14 amino acids, cysteine through phenylalanine. Kept here is only the CDR3 DNA, which spans 42 bases and is read in frame from base 1. Sequences SNHLY (CDR1) and FYNNEI (CDR2) are obtained from the germline V gene. At the junction V is shortened by 5 bases and J by 9 bases, with 19 bases in between. This specimen comes from a study of T cells in Graves' hyperthyroidism and ophthalmopathy (dated by TCRdb to the late 2010s). Concerning the study at large: Peripheral blood samples were taken at the time of initial diagnosis, prior to any treatment. Following sampling, methimazole starting at 30 mg daily was given to hyperthyroidism patients, and high-dose intravenous methylprednisolone was given to ophthalmopathy patients. An independent validation cohort of around 19 hyperthyroidism patients and about 16 patients who later progressed to ophthalmopathy tested prospective prediction of ophthalmopathy. In addition, the study compared T-cell repertoires in thyroid tissue and in blood from roughly 6 Graves' hyperthyroidism patients. The approximately 90 discovery patients were divided at random into training and test sets in a 7:3 ratio. TCR Vbeta CDR3 sequencing of fewer than 150 peripheral blood samples (about 45 ophthalmopathy, 75 or so hyperthyroidism and 17 progressor patients) is reported in the paper. To identify distinguishing TCR V-J signatures, a discovery cohort of 95 to 100 patients was used, comprising under 45 with Graves' ophthalmopathy and roughly 60 with stable Graves' hyperthyroidism.

TCR beta CDR3 regions were amplified from RNA transcripts. For the first round of RT-PCR on the TCR CDR3, the HTBI primer set was used together with the Qiagen OneStep RT-PCR kit. Libraries were constructed in a second round of multiplex PCR, after which size selection and purification were carried out. Libraries were sequenced paired-end with 100 bp reads on an Illumina HiSeq2000. On the study's bioinformatics: SOAPnuke was used to process the raw data, removing reads that contained adapters or uncalled bases, had a mean Phred below 15, or lacked an exact match to the constant primer or identifier. COPE v1.2.5 was used to merge high-quality paired reads, and clonotypes were defined as unique nucleotide sequences. MiTCR v1.1 was used to align the clonotypes against IMGT TRBV, TRBD and TRBJ reference segments. Only V-J combinations with frequency above 0.0001, covering approximately 99% of repertoires, were analysed. A TCS score was defined as the ratio of F50 (clonal expansion) to E x V (chaos), with BLOSUM62-based TCRdist applied between CDR3 peptides within each V-J. Welch's t-statistics and random forest reduced several hundred V-J features to around 14, which were used in a naive Bayes classifier (R e1071). TCRdb reprocessed the public reads (quality trimming at Q25 with fastp, clone calling with MiXCR) and kept in-frame beta chains. Identical CDR3 protein sequences are pooled into one entry, listed with their most common genes and DNA. These V and J calls originate from TCRdb's pipeline instead of the authors' own analysis. Within this sample are some 570,000 distinct CDR3 sequences, with roughly 17% of them counted one time only. 15% to 20% of the sample lies in the top ten.

Moderately to severely active disease, a Clinical Activity Score of at least 3, a NOSPECS grade of at least 4, and a duration under 3 months were present in ophthalmopathy patients. The study excluded patients with uncontrolled infections, other autoimmune diseases, pregnancy or lactation. Diagnoses were based on clinical symptoms, serum thyroxine and TRAb, thyroid ultrasound and orbital computed tomography. Ficoll-Paque density gradient centrifugation was used to isolate PBMCs from around 10 ml of fresh peripheral blood. Trizol reagent was used to extract total RNA, and RNA quality was then checked on an Agilent 2100 Bioanalyzer. Broad study findings and their caveats: In cross-validation, a model built on a 13 V-J signature told ophthalmopathy apart from stable hyperthyroidism with approximately 91% sensitivity and approximately 81% specificity, and in testing the same model reached 80%/75%. No statistical method was used to fix the sample size in advance, and group allocation was not hidden from the investigators. Most expanded thyroid clonotypes (frequency above 0.001) were also detected in blood, a finding suggesting that blood repertoires may reflect thyroid immune responses. In validation, progression to ophthalmopathy was predicted by the model with 55% to 71% sensitivity and under 85% specificity, a median of approximately 6.5 months before onset.

The TCR sequence derives from a woman aged 18-35 years with Graves' ophthalmopathy. The rearranged segments are TRBV2 and TRBJ2-5; the D element might be TRBD1 or TRBD2, as each aligns at 5 bases. The source material was blood. Here is the DNA: TGTGCCAGCAGTCGGGACGCCGAATTTGAGGCCCAGTACTTC. It is translated as CASSRDAEFEAQYF. Reference TRBV2 and TRBJ2-5 genes cover what lies past the CDR3, so the full variable domain is EPEVTQTPSHQVTQMGQEVILRCVPISNHLYFYWYRQILGQKVEFLVSFYNNEISEKSEIFDDQFSVERPDGSNFTLKIRSTKLEDSAMYFCASSRDAEFEAQYFGPGTRLLVL.